This entry lists 20 T cell receptor beta chains sequenced from one sample in a study of T cell responses to AZD1222 COVID-19 vaccine. Measured with immunoSEQ multiplex PCR; TCRdb has only the in-frame clones, and not every one. The sample has roughly 120,000 clones; roughly 90% are singletons. The source material was peripheral blood, sampled on day 0 of AZD1222 vaccination. The receptors here all came from an adult in good health.

This clone was counted once. The chain has TRBV5-4 and TRBJ1-2; D is unclear. Per germline, CDR1 SGHNT and CDR2 YYREEE (reference sequence). The CDR3 covers 13 residues. Trimming left V 4 bases short and J 3 bases short, with 10 bases between. The chain's CDR3 is CASSRIGYYGYTF. CDR3 nucleotide sequence: TGTGCCAGCAGCCGTATCGGGTACTATGGCTACACCTTC.

This rearrangement joins TRBV6-5 to TRBJ2-3; 7 nucleotides line up with TRBD2. The CDR3 length is 14 residues. V was clipped by 8 bases and J by 2 bases; unmatched bases: 7. Germline values: CDR1 MNHEY, CDR2 SVGAGI. CDR3 amino acids: CASSRGSTTDTQYF. CDR3 DNA: TGTGCCAGCTCACGCGGGAGTACCACAGATACGCAGTATTTT.

The chain has TRBV27 and TRBJ1-2; 9 positions agree with TRBD1. Losses at the gene ends were 5 bases for V and 6 bases for J; bases not matched to a gene: 13. The germline V gene has CDR1 MNHEY and CDR2 SMNVEV (reference sequence). The CDR3 spans 16 residues. In nucleotides, the CDR3 is TGTGCCAGCAGTCCACTAGGGGGACAGGGTCCCAATGGCTACACCTTC. This encodes CASSPLGGQGPNGYTF.

The rearrangement joins TRBV2 to TRBJ1-1; tentatively, D is TRBD1 (5 bases). Germline CDR1 and CDR2: SNHLY and FYNNEI. This CDR3 region has 13 residues. V was shortened by 2 bases and J by 7 bases, with 11 bases between the two germline ends. The CDR3 DNA reads as TGTGCCAGCAGTGAACAGGGATTGGGTGAAGCTTTCTTT. Translation gives CASSEQGLGEAFF.

The rearrangement joins TRBV4-2 to TRBJ1-2, with a tentative D call TRBD1 (6 bases). The V and J ends lost 3 bases and 8 bases respectively, with 19 bases between them. In germline, CDR1 is LGHNA, CDR2 YNFKEQ. The CDR3 contains 15 residues. The CDR3 spells CASSHALQGVGGYTF. CDR3 coding DNA: TGTGCCAGCAGCCACGCCCTACAGGGAGTCGGAGGCTACACCTTC.

The CDR3 reads CASSRRPGNQPQHF. CDR3 DNA: TGTGCCAGCAGCCGCCGCCCGGGTAACCAGCCCCAGCATTTT. The chain recombines TRBV5-6 with TRBJ1-5, with unresolved D. The germline V gene encodes CDR1 SGHDT and CDR2 YYEEEE. The CDR3 is 14 residues long. V was trimmed by 4 bases and J by 7 bases, leaving 15 bases between them.

The chain carries TRBV7-9 and TRBJ2-3, with D unclear. V was cut by 5 bases and J by 0 bases, with 12 bases left in between. Germline CDR1 SEHNR, CDR2 FQNEAQ (reference sequence). The CDR3 contains 15 residues. The CDR3, as DNA: TGTGCCAGCAGCCCTTCGTCCCCTAGCACAGATACGCAGTATTTT. Translation gives CASSPSSPSTDTQYF.

This chain links TRBV7-3 with TRBJ2-3; 12 nucleotides match TRBD2. Germline CDR1 is SGHTA and CDR2 is FQGTGA. The CDR3 runs 18 residues. With 3 bases clipped from V and 4 bases from J, the junction kept 11 bases outside the gene matches. In DNA form, the CDR3 reads TGTGCCAGCAGCTTTTTTCCCGGGCTAGCGGGAGGGTCAGATACGCAGTATTTT. This codes for CASSFFPGLAGGSDTQYF.

The chain employs TRBV5-1 and TRBJ1-3, with TRBD1 identical over 7 bases. The CDR3 loop spans 16 amino acids. Germline V gene lookup returns CDR1 SGHRS and CDR2 YFSETQ. Trimming took 0 bases from V and 0 from J; bases not matched to a gene: 3. The CDR3 DNA is TGCGCCAGCAGCTTGGGGGACAGCTCCTCTGGAAACACCATATATTTT. This codes for CASSLGDSSSGNTIYF.

Written as DNA, the CDR3 is TGTGCCAGCACCATGACTAGCGGGGGGGAGCTGTTTTTT. Translated: CASTMTSGGELFF. V gene TRBV7-3 combines with J gene TRBJ2-2; 10 bases are shared with TRBD2. CDR1 is SGHTA and CDR2 is FQGTGA in the germline V gene. V shed 7 bases, J shed 8 bases, and the junction held 4 bases outside the gene matches. The CDR3 loop spans 13 amino acids.

This chain joins TRBV5-6 and TRBJ1-1, with D unresolved. The CDR3 loop spans 13 amino acids. Germline V gene data show CDR1 as SGHDT and CDR2 as YYEEEE. Trimming cost V 2 bases and J 4 bases, with 9 bases left between them. CDR3 amino acids: CASSFLGITEAFF. For the CDR3, the DNA is TGTGCCAGCAGCTTTTTGGGGATCACTGAAGCTTTCTTT.

The rearrangement links TRBV6-5 to TRBJ2-5; TRBD2 matches at 10 bases. CDR1 and CDR2 from the germline V gene are MNHEY and SVGAGI. J gave up 5 bases and V 7 bases, and 7 bases lay outside the gene matches. There are 14 residues in the CDR3. The DNA of the CDR3 is TGTGCCAGCACCTCCGGGACTAGCGTTGAGACCCAGTACTTC. It translates to CASTSGTSVETQYF.

The chain employs TRBV19 and TRBJ2-1; 8 nucleotides align to TRBD2. Per germline, CDR1 LNHDA and CDR2 SQIVND (reference sequence). The CDR3 covers 18 residues. Trimming at V came to 8 bases and at J to 0 bases, leaving 15 bases not matched to a gene. Here the CDR3 DNA reads TGTGCCAGTCAACCCCTAACTAGCGGCCTAAGCTCCTACAATGAGCAGTTCTTC. Its protein is CASQPLTSGLSSYNEQFF.

DNA of the CDR3: TGTGCCAGCAGCTTCTATCTCTTCGGAACCCAATATAATTCACCCCTCCACTTT. Its translation is CASSFYLFGTQYNSPLHF. The V call is TRBV5-4, the J call TRBJ1-6; D ambiguous. Germline CDR1 is SGHNT and CDR2 is YYREEE (reference sequence). The length of the CDR3 is 18 residues. Deletions cut 2 bases from V and 4 bases from J, with 19 bases between.

The table lists this clone with a few counts. The chain employs TRBV29-1 and TRBJ2-7; the D gene is possibly TRBD2 (5 bases). Germline V gives CDR1 SQVTM, CDR2 ANQGSEA. The CDR3 is 14 amino acids. The CDR3: CSVRTSGSSYEQYF. DNA for the CDR3: TGCAGTGTACGAACCAGCGGCAGCTCCTACGAGCAGTACTTC.

The J gene is TRBJ1-2, the V gene TRBV6-5, with a possible D match to TRBD1 (6 bases). V gave up 7 bases and J gave up 0 bases, with 12 bases separating them. Germline V CDR1 and CDR2: MNHEY, SVGAGI. There are 14 residues in the CDR3. Here the CDR3 reads CASIRDKANYGYTF. The CDR3 DNA sequence: TGTGCCAGCATCCGGGACAAAGCTAACTATGGCTACACCTTC.

V usage is TRBV4-3 and J usage is TRBJ2-3; 8 bases align to TRBD2. Germline loops: CDR1 LGHNA, CDR2 YSLEER. The CDR3 runs 16 residues. Unmatched junction bases numbered 6, after V lost 1 base and J lost 3 bases. CDR3 protein: CASSQVLGGGTDTQYF. CDR3 bases: TGCGCCAGCAGCCAAGTTTTGGGCGGGGGGACAGATACGCAGTATTTT.

This clone was observed a single time. CDR3 nucleotide sequence: TGTGCCAGTACCGTCGGGAGCCCAACGATTTTGAACACCGGGGAGCTGTTTTTT. This sequence encodes CASTVGSPTILNTGELFF. The V call is TRBV19, the J call TRBJ2-2, with D possibly TRBD2 on 6 matching bases. The CDR3 totals 18 residues. The ends were cut back, 7 bases at V and 1 base at J, with 22 bases in the middle. Germline CDR1 reads LNHDA; CDR2 reads SQIVND (reference sequence).

CDR3 sequence reads: CASSLGQHTGYTF. CDR3 DNA sequence: TGTGCCAGCAGTCTTGGACAGCACACTGGCTACACCTTC. The chain employs TRBV6-6 and TRBJ1-2, with D possibly TRBD1 on 6 matching bases. V lost 5 bases to trimming and J lost 7 bases, with 14 bases between them. The V gene's germline CDR1 is MNHNY and CDR2 SVGAGI (reference sequence). The CDR3 spans 13 residues.

This chain uses TRBV5-1 with TRBJ2-2; no clear D. The V gene's germline CDR1 is SGHRS and CDR2 YFSETQ. CDR3 length equals 15 residues. Trimming shortened V by 0 bases and J by 0 bases, and 6 bases separated the two germline ends. CDR3 amino acids: CASSLEDPNTGELFF. The CDR3 nucleotides read TGCGCCAGCAGCTTGGAGGATCCGAACACCGGGGAGCTGTTTTTT.